The 17 T cell receptor beta chains presented below share a single source sample, sequenced in a study of T cell repertoires in cytomegalovirus infection. TCRdb processed the reads anew with MiXCR; each CDR3 protein has one entry. The sample gives tens of thousands of distinct CDR3 sequences, 20% of which show up once; over 60% is in the top ten. These receptors' targets are unknown. Sequences were derived from CD8+ T cells from cultured PBMCs, sampled from culture after CMV antigen stimulation. These TCRs come from a human donor in good health (CMV status not recorded). Some clones in this sample may be carry-over from other donors' samples.

This clonotype has only a few counts. In DNA form, the CDR3 reads TGTGCCAGCAGTTTTTCAGGAAATCAGCCCCAGCATTTT. It translates to CASSFSGNQPQHF. The chain employs TRBV12-3 or TRBV12-4 and TRBJ1-5; D call uncertain. This CDR3 has 13 residues. V was trimmed by 3 bases and J by 4 bases, leaving 7 bases between them.

This clonotype was detected a few times. The chain recombines TRBV7-6 with TRBJ2-7, with D possibly TRBD1 on 6 matching bases. CDR1 is SGHVS, CDR2 FNYEAQ, per germline. The CDR3 length is 13 residues. The V and J ends lost 2 bases and 3 bases respectively, with 8 bases between them. In DNA form, the CDR3 reads TGTGCCAGCAGCTTAATAGGGGGCTACGAGCAGTACTTC. Translation: CASSLIGGYEQYF.

This clonotype turned up a few times. The CDR3 DNA is TGTGCCAGCACCACAGGGGGCGGAAACACCATATATTTT. As protein: CASTTGGGNTIYF. This chain links TRBV12-3 or TRBV12-4 with TRBJ1-3; TRBD1 agrees at 9 bases. The CDR3 consists of 13 residues. The trim removed 7 bases at V and 4 bases at J, leaving 2 bases unmatched.

V is TRBV12-3 or TRBV12-4 and J is TRBJ1-5; the D gene is possibly TRBD1 (5 bases). The CDR3 runs to 15 residues. V dropped 5 bases and J dropped 1 base, with 12 bases sitting between them. The CDR3 spells CASSSRDSSNQPQHF. CDR3 coding DNA: TGTGCCAGCAGTAGCAGGGATAGCAGCAATCAGCCCCAGCATTTT.

This clonotype occurred a few times. The V gene is TRBV4-1, the J gene TRBJ1-5; D gene uncertain. This CDR3 has 15 residues. Germline CDR1 reads MGHRA; CDR2 reads YSYEKL. With 0 bases removed from V and 2 bases from J, the gap between germline ends came to 8 bases. The CDR3 loop is CASSQDNGGNQPQHF. Written as DNA, the CDR3 is TGCGCCAGCAGCCAAGATAACGGAGGCAATCAGCCCCAGCATTTT.

This sequence joins TRBV14 and TRBJ1-1; TRBD1 is a possible D gene (5 bases). There are 15 residues in the CDR3. The V gene's germline CDR1 is SGHDN and CDR2 FVKESK. V dropped 0 bases and J dropped 5 bases, with 13 bases sitting between them. The CDR3 reads CASSQEAGGRTEAFF. In DNA, the CDR3 is TGTGCCAGCAGCCAAGAGGCGGGGGGAAGGACTGAAGCTTTCTTT.

The chain uses TRBV7-2 and TRBJ1-1; no definite D call. Deletions cut 8 bases from V and 4 bases from J, with 20 bases between. CDR1 and CDR2 from the germline V gene are SGHTA and FQGNSA. The CDR3 loop spans 15 amino acids. Here the CDR3 DNA reads TGTGCCAGCGCTCATCTACGGGATCTTTTCACTGAAGCTTTCTTT. Its protein product is CASAHLRDLFTEAFF.

This clonotype has more than one count but fewer than ten. The V and J genes are TRBV7-2 and TRBJ1-1, with unresolved D. Germline V lookup: CDR1 SGHTA, CDR2 FQGNSA. The V gene lost 4 bases and the J gene lost 0 bases, with 15 bases spanning the gap. The CDR3 consists of 16 residues. CDR3: CASSSKLPDLNTEAFF. The CDR3 DNA sequence: TGTGCCAGCAGCTCCAAGCTACCGGATCTGAACACTGAAGCTTTCTTT.

This clonotype was seen only a few times. The chain links TRBV28 to TRBJ2-3, with unresolved D. Germline CDR1 MDHEN, CDR2 SYDVKM. Trimming left V 6 bases short and J 9 bases short, with 19 bases between. There are 14 residues in the CDR3. The DNA of the CDR3 is TGTGCCAGCAGCTCCCTCCTGGCCCCGAGGACGCAGTATTTT. Protein: CASSSLLAPRTQYF.

This clonotype occurred a few times. The gene calls are TRBV7-9 and TRBJ2-7, with D possibly matching TRBD1 (5 bases). Germline values: CDR1 SEHNR, CDR2 FQNEAQ (reference sequence). The CDR3 runs to 15 residues. CDR3 protein: CAFGQGLGASYEQYF. As DNA, the CDR3 is TGTGCTTTTGGGCAGGGTTTAGGGGCTTCCTACGAGCAGTACTTC.

This sequence joins TRBV4-3 and TRBJ2-7; D is perhaps TRBD2 (5 bases). CDR1 LGHNA and CDR2 YSLEER come from the germline V gene. CDR3 size: 12 residues. Trimming stripped 3 bases from V and 7 bases from J, with 10 bases between. The CDR3 DNA reads as TGCGCCAGCAGCCAGCCTCGGGGTGAGCAGTACTTC. Protein sequence: CASSQPRGEQYF.

This clonotype has more than one count but fewer than ten. The chain links TRBV27 to TRBJ1-2; 7 positions agree with TRBD1. The CDR3 has 14 residues. Germline CDR1 reads MNHEY; CDR2 reads SMNVEV (reference sequence). V trimming: 4 bases; J trimming: 3 bases; junction bases outside the gene matches: 5. The CDR3 spells CASSSQQGYYGYTF. CDR3 DNA sequence: TGTGCCAGCAGTTCCCAACAGGGGTACTATGGCTACACCTTC.

The chain employs TRBV27 and TRBJ1-5; no clear D gene. V lost 3 bases, J lost 3 bases, and 9 bases lay in between. The germline gives CDR1 MNHEY, CDR2 SMNVEV (reference sequence). CDR3 length: 14 residues. DNA of the CDR3: TGTGCCAGCAGTTTTCAAGCGAACAATCAGCCCCAGCATTTT. Encoded protein: CASSFQANNQPQHF.

This clonotype was observed a few times. This chain joins TRBV27 and TRBJ1-1; possible D gene TRBD1, 6 bases. From germline, CDR1 is MNHEY and CDR2 SMNVEV (reference sequence). The CDR3 runs to 15 residues. The V end lost 2 bases, the J end lost 0 bases, and 10 bases lay between the germline ends. The DNA of the CDR3 is TGTGCCAGCAGTTTAACGGGGGGCCTGAACACTGAAGCTTTCTTT. Amino acid sequence: CASSLTGGLNTEAFF.

The genes are TRBV12-3 or TRBV12-4 and TRBJ1-2; the D gene is possibly TRBD1 (5 bases). V was shortened by 8 bases and J by 1 base, with 11 bases between the two germline ends. This CDR3 is built from 13 residues. CDR3 sequence reads: CASDGGVNYGYTF. The CDR3 region has the DNA TGTGCCAGCGATGGGGGGGTTAACTATGGCTACACCTTC.

V usage is TRBV12-3 or TRBV12-4 and J usage is TRBJ2-1; D perhaps matches TRBD2 (6 bases). Trimming stripped 8 bases from V and 0 bases from J, with 11 bases between. The length of the CDR3 is 14 residues. This CDR3 is CASSAGSSYNEQFF. The CDR3 nucleotides are TGTGCCAGCTCAGCGGGCAGCTCCTACAATGAGCAGTTCTTC.

The genes are TRBV6-1 and TRBJ2-4, with a tentative D call TRBD2 (5 bases). Trimming removed 8 bases from V and 4 bases from J, with 9 bases in between. The CDR3 runs 12 residues. Germline V gives CDR1 MNHNS, CDR2 SASEGT. CDR3 loop: CASRGGKNIQYF. CDR3 bases: TGTGCCAGCCGAGGAGGAAAAAACATTCAGTACTTC.